The sample holds a few counts of the clone carrying this T cell receptor (beta chain). The antigen remains unidentified. A much larger clone lies one base from this, so it may be a read error. TCRdb itself ran the 5' RACE reads through MiXCR, one entry per CDR3 protein. This sample yields roughly 58,000 distinct CDR3 sequences, of which under 25% are seen a single time; 3.2% belongs to the top ten. J was trimmed by 5 bases and V by 5 bases; bases with no gene match: 13. Germline lookup yields CDR1 SGHRS and CDR2 YFSETQ. The CDR3 length is 15 residues. Cells sorted as Tregs were CD4+, CD25+ and CD127-/low. Study outcomes and limitations: Tumor memory CD4+ T cell TCR gene usage clustered with blood and lymph node memory CD4+ cells and lymph node naive CD4+ cells. The larger-cohort validation was restricted to a single TCR beta V-J rearrangement rather than whole repertoires.

The sample taken for sequencing was tumor-infiltrating Tregs sorted from the breast tumor. The source of this sequence is a female donor with breast cancer. The chain recombines TRBV5-1 with TRBJ2-7; 7 bases are a match to TRBD1. The CDR3 DNA follows: TGCGCCAGCAGGACAGGGACCGCCCTTGGGAACGAGCAGTACTTC. Residues: CASRTGTALGNEQYF.